This T cell receptor beta chain was recovered during a study of Graves' ophthalmopathy and Graves' hyperthyroidism. The germline V and J ends were trimmed by 3 bases and 4 bases, with 10 bases remaining between them. This CDR3 spans 14 amino acids. Germline values: CDR1 KGHSY, CDR2 FQNENV. Many counts were recorded for this clonotype. Amplified material comprised TCR beta CDR3 regions derived from RNA transcripts. An opening RT-PCR round employed HTBI primers and preceded a second-round multiplex PCR. TCRdb analysed the multiplex PCR reads with MiXCR anew, one entry per CDR3 protein. The sample records under 250,000 distinct CDR3 sequences, 25% to 35% being singletons.

This sequence joins TRBV16 and TRBJ1-3; D call uncertain. This sequence originates from a man aged 50-59 years with Graves' ophthalmopathy. The sequencing input was peripheral blood. The CDR3 DNA follows: TGTGCCAGCAGCCAGCAAAGAGACGGAAACACCATATATTTT. Protein sequence: CASSQQRDGNTIYF.